Listed here is a single TCR beta chain. The data were taken from a study of blood T cell repertoires in COVID-19. The wider study: The United States, Italy and Spain were the sources of the acute and convalescent COVID-19 samples. From T cells, B-cell-depleted T cells, or PBMCs came the material, which was cDNA or gDNA.

V lost 0 bases, J lost 3 bases, and 6 bases stayed unmatched. Looked up from germline, CDR1 is SGDLS and CDR2 is YYNGEE. The CDR3 covers 17 residues. Original processing notes: Reference gene primer amplification yielded estimated nucleated cell counts. Sequenced by immunoSEQ multiplex PCR; TCRdb stores in-frame clones only, minus some. Clone size and V and J calls were adopted from that table, with D and trimming inferred from the DNA. The sample contains about 270,000 clones, approximately 85% of which appear only once. This receptor was taken from a woman aged 70-85 years with acute or convalescent COVID-19. Sequencing input: peripheral blood. The chain employs TRBV9 and TRBJ2-3; 11 bases map to TRBD2. The CDR3 nucleotides read TGTGCCAGCAGCGTAGGAGGGTCTAGCGGGGGGACAGATACGCAGTATTTT. It encodes CASSVGGSSGGTDTQYF.